A selection of T cell receptor beta chains follows, all from one sample in a study of T cells after yellow fever vaccination. TCRdb redid the calling of the 5' RACE reads with MiXCR, one entry per CDR3 protein. Here the sample spans over 130,000 distinct CDR3 sequences, about 8% being singletons. Sequenced material: CD4+ T cells sorted from PBMCs, taken 5 days after the yellow fever booster vaccination. The receptors originated from a man aged 25-45 years who received the YFV17D yellow fever vaccine. Both conserved end residues are part of each CDR3. The D gene is left open where the match is weak. Clone size is shown for a subset of rows, as once, few, many or a class of expanded clone.

abundance,j_gene,d_gene,len,v_gene,CDR3nt,CDR3aa
many,TRBJ2-5,.,15,TRBV5-5,TGTGCCAGCAGCTTATTGACAGCCCTCCAAGAGACCCAGTACTTC,CASSLLTALQETQYF
many,TRBJ2-2,.,15,TRBV9,TGTGCCAGCAGCGTAGGAGCGGCCAACACCGGGGAGCTGTTTTTT,CASSVGAANTGELFF
many,TRBJ1-2,.,16,TRBV5-1,TGCGCCAGCAGCTTGGTGGGTGGCTCAGAGATCGGTGGCTACACCTTC,CASSLVGGSEIGGYTF
many,TRBJ2-1,.,11,TRBV20-1,TGCAGTGCTAGCCCTGGGGGTGAGCAGTTCTTC,CSASPGGEQFF
.,TRBJ1-1,.,13,TRBV12-3/TRBV12-4,TGTGCCAGCAGAGAAACAGGGATCGCTGAAGCTTTCTTT,CASRETGIAEAFF
many,TRBJ2-1,.,14,TRBV20-1,TGCAGTGCTAGGAGTACGGGACACAACAATGAGCAGTTCTTC,CSARSTGHNNEQFF
many,TRBJ2-7,TRBD2,15,TRBV7-2,TGTGCCAGCAGCCCTAACGCCCTAGCGGGAGCGGTGCAGTACTTC,CASSPNALAGAVQYF
many,TRBJ2-5,.,17,TRBV4-1,TGCGCCAGCAGCCAGGGCGGGGGCGGTCAGGCGGGGGAGACCCAGTACTTC,CASSQGGGGQAGETQYF
.,TRBJ2-1,.,12,TRBV29-1,TGCAGCGTATCTCTCGGGGGGCCGGAGCAGTTCTTC,CSVSLGGPEQFF
.,TRBJ1-5,.,15,TRBV12-3/TRBV12-4,TGTGCCAGCAGTTTACGGGGGGTAGGCAATCAGCCCCAGCATTTT,CASSLRGVGNQPQHF
.,TRBJ1-2,.,15,TRBV20-1,TGCAGTGCCCCAAACAACGGGGGGGGCTATGATGGCTACACCTTC,CSAPNNGGGYDGYTF
many,TRBJ2-7,TRBD1,15,TRBV7-6,TGTGCCAGCAGCCGCGGACAGGGGATTTCCTACGAGCAGTACTTC,CASSRGQGISYEQYF
many,TRBJ2-1,TRBD2,17,TRBV9,TGTGCCAGCAGCGTAATCCCCGCGGGAGGGACCTACAATGAGCAGTTCTTC,CASSVIPAGGTYNEQFF
many,TRBJ1-2,.,12,TRBV12-3/TRBV12-4,TGTGCCAGCAGCCTGGGGTCGGGTGGCTACACCTTC,CASSLGSGGYTF
many,TRBJ2-2,.,17,TRBV4-3,TGCGCCAGCAGCCAAGCGGTCTCCCCGAGGGACACCGGGGAGCTGTTTTTT,CASSQAVSPRDTGELFF
many,TRBJ2-7,TRBD2,13,TRBV12-3/TRBV12-4,TGTGCCAGCAGTTATGGCGGGAGGGGCGAGCAGTACTTC,CASSYGGRGEQYF
many,TRBJ2-6,.,18,TRBV12-3/TRBV12-4,TGTGCCAGCATTCCGGCACGAGGCCTTAGCTCTGGGGCCAACGTCCTGACTTTC,CASIPARGLSSGANVLTF
many,TRBJ1-1,.,14,TRBV7-9,TGTGCCAGCAGCCCTAAGGACAGTACCTCTGAAGCTTTCTTT,CASSPKDSTSEAFF
.,TRBJ2-2,.,17,TRBV19,TGTGCCAGGAGCTCCGGGCCACACTGCTGGAACGCCGGGGAGCTGTTTTTT,CARSSGPHCWNAGELFF
many,TRBJ2-1,.,14,TRBV5-6,TGTGCCAGCAGCTGGGCAGGGCGGCCCAATGAGCAGTTCTTC,CASSWAGRPNEQFF
.,TRBJ2-7,TRBD2,15,TRBV5-1,TGCGCCAGCAGTTCGACTAGCGTCAGCACCTACGAGCAGTACTTC,CASSSTSVSTYEQYF
many,TRBJ1-3,.,14,TRBV29-1,TGCAGCGTGGTAGGGACCGCTTCTGGAAACACCATATATTTT,CSVVGTASGNTIYF
.,TRBJ2-3,.,15,TRBV7-9,TGTGCCAGCAGCCCCAATTCGGGAGTTACAGATACGCAGTATTTT,CASSPNSGVTDTQYF
many,TRBJ2-2,TRBD1,16,TRBV9,TGTGCCAGCAGCAACCGACAGGGGGCAGACACCGGGGAGCTGTTTTTT,CASSNRQGADTGELFF
many,TRBJ2-1,.,18,TRBV15,TGTGCCACCAGCAGAGATCCCCCCTACACGACTCACTACAATGAGCAGTTCTTC,CATSRDPPYTTHYNEQFF
few,TRBJ1-5,.,13,TRBV19,TGTGCCAGTAGTACCATATCAAATCAGCCCCAGCATTTT,CASSTISNQPQHF
many,TRBJ2-2,.,13,TRBV7-2,TGTGCCAGCAGCTTACGGGGAGGCGGGGAGCTGTTTTTT,CASSLRGGGELFF
.,TRBJ2-7,.,13,TRBV5-6,TGTGCCAGCAGCCCCGGAAGAACGAACGAGCAGTACTTC,CASSPGRTNEQYF
many,TRBJ2-1,TRBD2,16,TRBV3-1,TGTGCCAGCAGCCCACTAGCGGGCGTCTCCTACAATGAGCAGTTCTTC,CASSPLAGVSYNEQFF
few,TRBJ2-7,.,15,TRBV13,TGTGCCAGCAGCTTAGGAGGGACTCAGAGTTACGAGCAGTACTTC,CASSLGGTQSYEQYF
many,TRBJ2-7,.,14,TRBV12-3/TRBV12-4,TGTGCCAGCAGCCTCTCCGTCGTTCCCTACGAGCAGTACTTC,CASSLSVVPYEQYF
many,TRBJ2-1,.,14,TRBV5-1,TGCGCCAGCAGGGGTGGGATCTCCTACAATGAGCAGTTCTTC,CASRGGISYNEQFF
many,TRBJ1-5,.,15,TRBV20-1,TGCAGTGCTAGAGATCCGGAGGGGGGTCATCAGCCCCAGCATTTT,CSARDPEGGHQPQHF
many,TRBJ2-5,.,14,TRBV6-2/TRBV6-3,TGTGCCAGCAGCCTCTCGAGGGTCCAAGAGACCCAGTACTTC,CASSLSRVQETQYF
.,TRBJ2-3,TRBD2,16,TRBV20-1,TGCTGTGCCTTCCCAGCGGGAGGGGCGGTGGCAGATACGCAGTATTTT,CCAFPAGGAVADTQYF
many,TRBJ2-7,.,14,TRBV12-3/TRBV12-4,TGTGCCAGCAGTTTAGGAACAGGGACGGGCGAGCAGTACTTC,CASSLGTGTGEQYF
many,TRBJ2-1,TRBD2,16,TRBV7-3,TGTGCCAGCAGCCTAGAGGGACTAGCGAGCTGGAATGAGCAGTTCTTC,CASSLEGLASWNEQFF
many,TRBJ1-1,TRBD1,12,TRBV29-1,TGCAGCGGAGGACAGGGAGGGACTGAAGCTTTCTTT,CSGGQGGTEAFF
.,TRBJ2-4,TRBD1,13,TRBV30,TGTGCCTGGAGTCGGGGACAGAAAAACATTCAGTACTTC,CAWSRGQKNIQYF
many,TRBJ2-3,TRBD2,18,TRBV5-1,TGCGCCAGCAGCTTCTGGTCTGGGACTAGCGGGAGTGGAGATACGCAGTATTTT,CASSFWSGTSGSGDTQYF
.,TRBJ2-1,.,15,TRBV7-2,TGTGCCAGCAAATGGGGGGCTAGCGGAAACAATGAGCAGTTCTTC,CASKWGASGNNEQFF
many,TRBJ2-3,.,11,TRBV7-7,TGTGCCAGCGGAAACACAGATACGCAGTATTTT,CASGNTDTQYF
few,TRBJ1-1,.,12,TRBV6-6,TGTGCCAGCAGTTACATGAACACTGAAGCTTTCTTT,CASSYMNTEAFF
many,TRBJ2-1,.,17,TRBV25-1,TGTGCCAGCAGTGAATACTTGGGACAAAACAGGGACAATGAGCAGTTCTTC,CASSEYLGQNRDNEQFF
many,TRBJ1-6,.,15,TRBV20-1,TGCAGTGCTAGAGAATACAGGGACGGTAAATCACCCCTCCACTTT,CSAREYRDGKSPLHF
many,TRBJ2-2,TRBD2,17,TRBV12-3/TRBV12-4,TGTGCCAGCAGCCTGACTGGGACTAGCGAAGGAACCGGGGAGCTGTTTTTT,CASSLTGTSEGTGELFF
many,TRBJ2-2,.,15,TRBV5-1,TGCGCCAGCAGCCCAAACAGGGTTCTCTCCGGGGAGCTGTTTTTT,CASSPNRVLSGELFF
many,TRBJ2-3,TRBD2,18,TRBV6-5,TGTGCCAGCAGTTACTCCCGGACTAGCGGGAGGGGCACAGATACGCAGTATTTT,CASSYSRTSGRGTDTQYF
few,TRBJ2-2,.,14,TRBV6-5,TGTGCCAGCAGTTACGGGGCGAACACCGGGGAGCTGTTTTTT,CASSYGANTGELFF
many,TRBJ2-5,TRBD2,16,TRBV14,TGTGCCAGCAGCCGATCTAGACTAGCGAGCCAAGAGACCCAGTACTTC,CASSRSRLASQETQYF
many,TRBJ2-2,.,14,TRBV7-6,TGTGCCAGCAGCGCCTCCAGGGGCCCCGGGGAGCTGTTTTTT,CASSASRGPGELFF
.,TRBJ2-1,TRBD2,15,TRBV28,TGTGCCAGCAGTGGACCTAGCGGGAGTTCTAATGAGCAGTTCTTC,CASSGPSGSSNEQFF
many,TRBJ2-3,TRBD2,17,TRBV6-2/TRBV6-3,TGTGCCAGCAGTCGACGGCCCGGGACTAGCGGGAGAGATACGCAGTATTTT,CASSRRPGTSGRDTQYF
many,TRBJ2-7,TRBD1,13,TRBV7-9,TGTGCCAGCAGTCCCTGGACAGGGCGGGAGCAGTACTTC,CASSPWTGREQYF
once,TRBJ2-5,.,12,TRBV30,TGTGCCTGGAGTGTTGGTCAAGAGACCCAGTACTTC,CAWSVGQETQYF
many,TRBJ2-7,TRBD1,14,TRBV7-2,TGTGCCAGCAGCTTAAACAGGGGGGCTCTGGGGCAGTACTTC,CASSLNRGALGQYF